This section outlines one T cell receptor (beta chain) sequence together with its context. These data come from a study of blood T cell repertoires in COVID-19. Study overall: The United States, Italy and Spain were the sources of the acute and convalescent COVID-19 samples. Sources were T cells, B-cell-depleted T cells, or PBMCs; the material itself was cDNA or gDNA.

As processed by the authors: Counts of nucleated cells, estimated from reference gene primer amplification, were obtained. Clones were sequenced by immunoSEQ multiplex PCR, and TCRdb holds only the in-frame ones, with some missing. That table gives V, J and clone size, and the DNA gave D and trimming. The sample carries about 270,000 clones, roughly 86% recorded once. This CDR3 is 13 amino acids long. Germline loops: CDR1 GTSNPN, CDR2 SVGIG (reference sequence). V lost 2 bases to trimming and J lost 6 bases, with 14 bases between them. Sequencing used peripheral blood. The source of this sequence is a man aged 40-49 years who had recovered from COVID-19. V gene TRBV30 combines with J gene TRBJ2-7; D gene uncertain. The CDR3 coding sequence is TGTGCCTGGAGTAAGGCTCTAATAGCCGAGCAGTACTTC. Its translation: CAWSKALIAEQYF. Complete variable domain (other parts from reference TRBV30 and TRBJ2-7): SQTIHQWPATLVQPVGSPLSLECTVEGTSNPNLYWYRQAAGRGLQLLFYSVGIGQISSEVPQNLSASRPQDRQFILSSKKLLLSDSGFYLCAWSKALIAEQYFGPGTRLTVT.